A selection of T cell receptor beta chains follows, all from one sample in a study of blood T cells in healthy people across ages. TCRdb reprocessed the 5' RACE reads via MiXCR and lists one record per CDR3 protein. The data contain around 1.5 million distinct CDR3 sequences, around 39% of them singletons. The sequenced material came from blood. The origin of the receptors is a woman aged 18 to 35 in good health. Each CDR3 is given with its conserved first and last residue. The D gene is left open where the match is weak. Clone sizes are given selectively: once, few, many, or a class where the clone is expanded.

J | size | D | V | CDR3 | DNA
TRBJ2-1 | . | TRBD2 | TRBV15 | CATSREASGNNEQFF | TGTGCCACCAGCAGAGAAGCTAGCGGAAACAATGAGCAGTTCTTC
TRBJ1-6 | few | . | TRBV20-1 | CSATQGRVNSPLHF | TGCAGTGCTACCCAGGGAAGAGTGAATTCACCCCTCCACTTT
TRBJ2-5 | few | . | TRBV14 | CASSQKGQETQYF | TGTGCCAGCAGCCAAAAAGGTCAGGAGACCCAGTACTTC
TRBJ1-1 | . | . | TRBV29-1 | CSVVPQGGSEAFF | TGCAGCGTTGTCCCACAGGGTGGGTCTGAAGCTTTCTTT
TRBJ1-2 | once | . | TRBV7-9 | CACSHDGPYGYTF | TGTGCCTGCAGCCACGACGGTCCCTATGGCTACACCTTC
TRBJ1-1 | few | . | TRBV5-1 | CASSLRPTNTEAFF | TGCGCCAGCAGCTTGCGGCCGACGAACACTGAAGCTTTCTTT
TRBJ2-7 | . | TRBD1 | TRBV20-1 | CSARRQGAFYEQYF | TGCAGTGCTCGACGACAGGGGGCCTTCTACGAGCAGTACTTC
TRBJ2-1 | . | TRBD1 | TRBV28 | CASSDTGGNEQFF | TGTGCCAGCAGCGACACAGGGGGCAATGAGCAGTTCTTC
TRBJ2-7 | . | TRBD2 | TRBV4-1 | CASSQGGLAGRTYEQYF | TGCGCCAGCAGCCAGGGGGGACTAGCGGGACGCACCTACGAGCAGTACTTC
TRBJ1-1 | . | . | TRBV28 | CASSTPGGVGNTEAFF | TGTGCCAGCAGTACACCCGGGGGGGTAGGGAACACTGAAGCTTTCTTT
TRBJ2-1 | . | TRBD2 | TRBV7-2 | CASSLSGLAGGDEQFF | TGTGCCAGCAGCTTATCCGGACTAGCGGGGGGGGATGAGCAGTTCTTC
TRBJ2-1 | . | . | TRBV30 | CAWSVLAEQFF | TGTGCCTGGAGTGTACTAGCCGAGCAGTTCTTC
TRBJ1-1 | . | . | TRBV4-2 | CASSQPFQGTEAFF | TGTGCCAGCAGCCAACCCTTCCAGGGTACCGAAGCTTTCTTT
TRBJ2-1 | . | TRBD1 | TRBV5-5 | CASSLGGTDYEQFF | TGTGCCAGCAGCTTGGGAGGGACAGACTACGAGCAGTTCTTC
TRBJ2-7 | . | TRBD1 | TRBV6-1 | CASSEVLGTGLPKEQYF | TGTGCCAGCAGTGAAGTCCTGGGGACAGGCCTCCCTAAGGAGCAGTACTTC
TRBJ2-7 | . | . | TRBV11-2 | CASSLPGPLEQYF | TGTGCCAGCAGCTTACCTGGCCCCCTCGAGCAGTACTTC
TRBJ2-3 | few | TRBD1 | TRBV18 | CASLHGTETDTQYF | TGTGCCAGCTTGCACGGGACAGAAACAGATACGCAGTATTTT
TRBJ2-1 | few | TRBD2 | TRBV24-1 | CATSDRGGSVEQFF | TGTGCCACCAGTGATAGGGGCGGGAGCGTTGAGCAGTTCTTC
TRBJ1-2 | . | . | TRBV11-2 | CASSLNSQNYGYTF | TGTGCCAGCAGCTTAAACTCACAGAACTATGGCTACACCTTC
TRBJ1-5 | . | . | TRBV15 | CATSRINQPQHF | TGTGCCACCAGCAGAATAAATCAGCCCCAGCATTTT
TRBJ1-1 | . | . | TRBV5-1 | CASSLESAATEAFF | TGCGCCAGCAGCTTGGAGTCCGCGGCCACTGAAGCTTTCTTT
TRBJ2-7 | . | TRBD1 | TRBV9 | CASSVAGTDYERYF | TGTGCCAGCAGCGTAGCCGGGACAGACTACGAGCGGTACTTC
TRBJ1-5 | . | . | TRBV10-3 | CAISEVAGEQPQHF | TGTGCCATCAGTGAGGTAGCAGGGGAACAGCCCCAGCATTTT
TRBJ2-5 | few | . | TRBV2 | CASSPQAGTSQETQYF | TGTGCCAGCAGTCCCCAAGCCGGGACCTCTCAAGAGACCCAGTACTTC
TRBJ2-7 | . | TRBD1 | TRBV6-5 | CATRTGNSYEQYF | TGTGCCACCAGGACAGGAAATTCCTACGAGCAGTACTTC
TRBJ2-5 | . | . | TRBV7-6 | CASTSSLGGETQYF | TGTGCCAGCACCTCATCGTTGGGGGGTGAGACCCAGTACTTC
TRBJ2-1 | few | . | TRBV6-1 | CASSDRDGGHNEQFF | TGTGCCAGCAGTGACCGGGACGGGGGCCACAATGAGCAGTTCTTC
TRBJ2-7 | few | TRBD1 | TRBV20-1 | CSASGTGVDEQYF | TGCAGTGCTAGTGGGACAGGGGTCGACGAGCAGTACTTC
TRBJ2-7 | . | . | TRBV5-1 | CAGSLGGGPHEQYF | TGCGCCGGCAGCCTCGGAGGGGGCCCCCACGAGCAGTACTTC
TRBJ2-7 | . | TRBD2 | TRBV3-1 | CASSQPISGRWYEQYF | TGTGCCAGCAGCCAACCTATTAGCGGGAGGTGGTACGAGCAGTACTTC
TRBJ2-7 | few | TRBD2 | TRBV7-2 | CASSYRTSGTYEQYF | TGTGCCAGCAGCTACCGGACTAGCGGAACCTACGAGCAGTACTTC
TRBJ1-2 | . | . | TRBV18 | CASSPGGPYGCTF | TGTGCCAGCTCACCGGGGGGACCCTATGGCTGCACCTTC
TRBJ2-7 | few | . | TRBV12-3/TRBV12-4 | CASSPGFGYEQYF | TGTGCCAGCAGTCCAGGGTTCGGCTACGAGCAGTACTTC
TRBJ2-1 | . | TRBD2 | TRBV28 | CASSRLAGGNNEQFF | TGTGCCAGCAGTCGGCTAGCGGGAGGAAACAATGAGCAGTTCTTC
TRBJ1-1 | . | TRBD1 | TRBV11-2 | CASSLTGENNEAFF | TGTGCCAGCAGCTTGACAGGGGAGAATAATGAAGCTTTCTTT
TRBJ1-1 | few | . | TRBV20-1 | CSARGRGSGTEAFF | TGCAGTGCTAGAGGCCGAGGATCTGGTACTGAAGCTTTCTTT
TRBJ2-3 | once | . | TRBV1 | CTSSQIAGGRKSTDTQYF | TGCACCAGCAGCCAAATAGCGGGGGGACGAAAAAGCACAGATACGCAGTATTTT
TRBJ2-7 | . | . | TRBV2 | CASRSDPRTYEQYF | TGTGCCAGCAGGTCAGACCCTAGGACCTACGAGCAGTACTTC
TRBJ2-1 | few | TRBD2 | TRBV4-2 | CASSRERGSLENEQFF | TGTGCCAGCAGCCGAGAGCGGGGGTCATTGGAAAATGAGCAGTTCTTC
TRBJ2-1 | many | . | TRBV10-3 | CAISDSYNEQFF | TGTGCCATCAGCGACTCCTACAATGAGCAGTTCTTC
TRBJ2-5 | . | . | TRBV28 | CASSFGLADAGAPGETQYF | TGTGCCAGCAGTTTTGGTCTGGCCGACGCGGGGGCCCCCGGGGAGACCCAGTACTTC
TRBJ2-2 | few | . | TRBV29-1 | CSVEPSPNTGELFF | TGCAGCGTCGAACCCAGCCCTAACACCGGGGAGCTGTTTTTT